This passage covers 7 T cell receptor beta chains from one sample sequenced in a study of T cell responses to AZD1222 COVID-19 vaccine. Repertoires were generated with immunoSEQ multiplex PCR, while TCRdb's copy carries only in-frame clones and drops some. In the table there are 90,000 to 110,000 clones, 70% to 90% of which are singletons. The specimen comprised peripheral blood, sampled on day 0 of AZD1222 vaccination. These receptors all stem from an adult in good health.

The V call is TRBV7-9, the J call TRBJ2-7, with 9 bases fitting TRBD1. This CDR3 region has 14 residues. Germline V gene lookup returns CDR1 SEHNR and CDR2 FQNEAQ (reference sequence). V shed 5 bases, J shed 5 bases, and the junction held 7 bases outside the gene matches. This CDR3 is CASSPGTGFDEQYF. Here the CDR3 DNA reads TGTGCCAGCAGCCCCGGGACAGGGTTCGACGAGCAGTACTTC.

The chain links TRBV19 to TRBJ2-1; the D call may be TRBD1 or TRBD2 (6 bases each). CDR3 length: 13 amino acids. Germline V lookup: CDR1 LNHDA, CDR2 SQIVND (reference sequence). Trimming pared 3 bases from V and 7 bases from J, leaving 10 bases between. The CDR3 loop reads CASSIGGQNEQFF. CDR3 nucleotides: TGTGCCAGTAGTATCGGGGGCCAAAATGAGCAGTTCTTC.

This chain joins TRBV3-1 (or the pseudogene TRBV3-2) and TRBJ1-1; TRBD1 matches 7 bases. Germline trimming cut 0 bases from V and 9 bases from J; bases unmatched to any gene: 1. Germline lookup yields CDR1 LGHDT and CDR2 YNNKEL (reference sequence). The CDR3 consists of 12 residues. The CDR3 here is CASSQETGKAFF. The CDR3 nucleotides read TGTGCCAGCAGCCAAGAGACAGGGAAAGCTTTCTTT.

The chain is built from TRBV9 and TRBJ2-7; maybe TRBD1 (6 bases). The length of the CDR3 is 14 residues. Germline CDR1 reads SGDLS; CDR2 reads YYNGEE. V lost 0 bases and J 3 bases, leaving 10 bases between the germline ends. The CDR3 nucleotides are TGTGCCAGCAGCGTAGACCGGGACAACTACGAGCAGTACTTC. Protein: CASSVDRDNYEQYF.

V is TRBV7-2 and J is TRBJ1-1, with 10 bases fitting TRBD1. Germline V gives CDR1 SGHTA, CDR2 FQGNSA. Trimming took 5 bases from V and 3 from J; bases not matched to a gene: 3. CDR3 length: 14 amino acids. The CDR3 sequence: CASSKGQGYTEAFF. The CDR3 nucleotides read TGTGCCAGCAGCAAGGGACAGGGGTACACTGAAGCTTTCTTT.

This chain joins TRBV24-1 and TRBJ2-7; 10 bases match TRBD1. The trim removed 5 bases at V and 3 bases at J, leaving 6 bases unmatched. This CDR3 is built from 15 residues. The germline gives CDR1 KGHDR, CDR2 SFDVKD. CDR3 DNA: TGTGCCACCAGTGCTTCCGGGACAGGGGTCTACGAGCAGTACTTC. Its protein product is CATSASGTGVYEQYF.

V usage is TRBV29-1 and J usage is TRBJ1-5; D call uncertain. The CDR3 consists of 14 residues. V was pared by 0 bases and J by 5 bases, with 11 bases between. Germline V gene data show CDR1 as SQVTM and CDR2 as ANQGSEA. The CDR3 loop reads CSVEEGESHQPQHF. In DNA form, the CDR3 reads TGCAGCGTTGAAGAGGGAGAATCGCATCAGCCCCAGCATTTT.